This TCR beta chain was captured in a study of shared clonotypes between healthy human individuals. Assay: immunoSEQ multiplex PCR; the TCRdb copy retains only in-frame clones and omits some. The sample shows 2,100,000 or so clones, roughly 95% of them seen only once. Germline V gives CDR1 PRHDT, CDR2 FYEKMQ (reference sequence). The CDR3 loop spans 16 amino acids. V lost 5 bases to trimming and J lost 8 bases; unmatched junction nucleotides: 10. V usage is TRBV13 and J usage is TRBJ1-6; 9 nucleotides align to TRBD1. The specimen sequenced was naive CD4+ T cells sorted from blood. Subset reported: CD45RA+ positively selected. The receptor was isolated from a man younger than 35 in good health. The CDR3 protein is CASSTGQGSLYSPLHF. The CDR3 nucleotides read TGTGCCAGCAGCACCGGACAGGGGTCGTTGTATTCACCCCTCCACTTT.